The 9 T cell receptor beta chains listed next were all sequenced from one sample in a study of blood T cells in healthy people across ages. A second PCR, run for roughly 6 to 11 cycles, used a sample-barcoded 5' primer plus a J-beta primer mix. MiXCR, run by TCRdb on the 5' RACE reads, gives a single entry per CDR3 protein. The table lists 1.5 million or so distinct CDR3 sequences, 40% to 50% of them singletons. The sample consisted of blood. Source of these receptors: a woman under 30 in good health.

V usage is TRBV20-1 and J usage is TRBJ1-3; TRBD1 aligns across 8 bases. The junction had 7 bases not matched to a gene; V was cut back by 5 bases and J by 7 bases. CDR3 length: 13 residues. Germline lookup yields CDR1 DFQATT and CDR2 SNEGSKA (reference sequence). CDR3 bases: TGCAGTGCTCGACAGGGGCAAGAGAACACCATATATTTT. This gives the protein CSARQGQENTIYF.

The table lists this clonotype with a few counts. J is TRBJ1-6 and V is TRBV28; D possibly corresponds to TRBD1 (6 bases). Trimming took off 5 bases at V and 0 bases at J, with 17 bases between the two ends. The CDR3 totals 18 residues. Germline CDR1 is MDHEN and CDR2 is SYDVKM. This chain's CDR3 is CASSPGGGRGSYNSPLHF. CDR3 nucleotides: TGTGCCAGCAGTCCAGGTGGGGGCAGGGGCTCCTATAATTCACCCCTCCACTTT.

V is TRBV10-2 and J is TRBJ2-2, with D possibly being TRBD2 (6 bases). The CDR3 spans 15 residues. The germline V and J ends were trimmed by 3 bases and 4 bases, with 12 bases remaining between them. Per germline, CDR1 WSHSY and CDR2 SAAADI. CDR3 region: CASSDLEGVTGELFF. The CDR3 DNA sequence: TGCGCCAGCAGTGATCTGGAGGGAGTCACCGGGGAGCTGTTTTTT.

This clonotype was seen a few times. The gene calls are TRBV29-1 and TRBJ1-2; D ambiguous. Per germline, CDR1 SQVTM and CDR2 ANQGSEA. The CDR3 is 13 amino acids. V lost 7 bases, J lost 2 bases, and 14 bases lay in between. The CDR3 protein is CSAAPTGNYGYTF. The DNA of the CDR3 is TGCAGCGCGGCCCCGACGGGCAACTATGGCTACACCTTC.

This clonotype was counted at least ten times. The CDR3 DNA is TGTGCCAGCAGTGATAGGGCCAATCAGCCCCAGCATTTT. Its protein is CASSDRANQPQHF. The chain joins TRBV6-1 to TRBJ1-5; D not certain. The CDR3 runs to 13 residues. Between the trimmed V and J ends, which lost 3 bases and 3 bases, there was a span of 6 bases. CDR1 is MNHNS, CDR2 SASEGT, per germline.

As to this clonotype: Germline is not matched at one junction end, which may reflect a read error. V usage is TRBV28 and J usage is TRBJ1-4; D unresolved. CDR1 and CDR2 from the germline V gene are MDHEN and SYDVKM. CDR3 length equals 14 residues. The CDR3 is CTSSLLTTNEKLFF. In nucleotides, the CDR3 is TGTACCAGCAGTTTACTCACAACTAATGAAAAACTGTTTTTT.

Many counts were recorded for this clonotype. The genes are TRBV29-1 and TRBJ2-4; TRBD1 or TRBD2 may be the D gene (5 bases each). V lost 6 bases to trimming and J lost 7 bases, with 16 bases between them. Germline V lookup: CDR1 SQVTM, CDR2 ANQGSEA. The CDR3 is 13 residues long. CDR3: CSVDRDGGNIQYF. The CDR3 region has the DNA TGCAGCGTGGACCGGGACGGTGGGAACATTCAGTACTTC.

The gene calls are TRBV6-5 and TRBJ2-3, with a weak D call TRBD2 (5 bases). CDR3 length: 17 residues. The germline gives CDR1 MNHEY, CDR2 SVGAGI. V gave up 0 bases and J gave up 1 base, with 14 bases separating them. The CDR3 nucleotides read TGTGCCAGCAGTTACTCCCGGGGTCCGCTCGGCACAGATACGCAGTATTTT. Protein product: CASSYSRGPLGTDTQYF.

The V call is TRBV6-2 or TRBV6-3, the J call TRBJ2-5; TRBD2 aligns across 8 bases. The tail of the sequence fits TRBJ2-7 better, so the J call may be wrong. The length of the CDR3 is 14 residues. Germline values: CDR1 MNHEY, CDR2 SVGEGT. The CDR3 bases are TGTGCCAGCAGTTACCATAGCGGGACCTACGAGCAGTACTTC. Translating it yields CASSYHSGTYEQYF.